This T cell receptor (beta chain) is drawn from a study of T cell responses to AZD1222 COVID-19 vaccine. Regarding the study as a whole: In a largely white British group with more females than males, clonal diversity was possibly underestimated. Increases in Spike-specific TCR breadth and depth were seen after two AZD1222 doses. Recipients of AZD1222 seropositive at baseline numbered only six or seven.

Germline values: CDR1 SEHNR, CDR2 FQNEAQ (reference sequence). Trimming cost V 5 bases and J 1 base, with 2 bases left between them. CDR3 length: 12 residues. Details on this clone: Its antigen is not known.

Using immunoSEQ multiplex PCR, the repertoire was profiled, and TCRdb retains in-frame clones only, with some absent. The data show roughly 120,000 clones, with 70% to 90% seen just once and under 9% held by the top ten. The receptor's source is an adult in good health. The sample was peripheral blood, taken on day 0 of AZD1222 vaccination. The chain joins TRBV7-9 to TRBJ2-2; D gene uncertain. CDR3 sequence: CASSGNTGELFF. The CDR3 coding sequence is TGTGCCAGCAGCGGGAACACCGGGGAGCTGTTTTTT.